The entry that follows covers one T cell receptor beta chain sequence. V gave up 1 base and J gave up 5 bases; unmatched junction bases: 7. The V gene's germline CDR1 is LNHNV and CDR2 YYDKDF (reference sequence). The CDR3 runs 17 residues. The data are from a study of blood T cell repertoires in COVID-19. Study overall: Sources were T cells, B-cell-depleted T cells, or PBMCs; the material itself was cDNA or gDNA.

Sequenced by immunoSEQ multiplex PCR; TCRdb stores in-frame clones only, minus some. Found here are over 25,000 clones, about 90% of them singletons; the top ten hold approximately 9.8%. The sample comprised peripheral blood. The sequence was collected from a human donor with active COVID-19. The donor label of this sample is uncertain. The V gene is TRBV15, the J gene TRBJ2-2; the match to TRBD1 covers 10 bases. The CDR3 DNA reads TGTGCCACCAGCAGAGGTAGACAGGGGGCTTTAACCGGGGAGCTGTTTTTT. It yields the protein CATSRGRQGALTGELFF.